Listed below are T cell receptor beta chains from one sample, sequenced in a study of regulatory T cells in long-lasting Graves disease. TCRdb analysed the multiplex PCR reads with MiXCR anew, one entry per CDR3 protein. The sample shows about 500,000 distinct CDR3 sequences, about 17% of them seen only once. The sample was also reused in another study, on T cells in Graves' hyperthyroidism and ophthalmopathy.

Sample: peripheral blood mononuclear cells (PBMCs), taken at new diagnosis, from a patient treated with antithyroid drugs. The source of these receptors is a man aged 35 to 55 with Graves disease. CDR3s include the opening cysteine and the closing phenylalanine or tryptophan. A D gene is named only where the DNA matches it firmly. Clone size is not always given. Where it is, it says once, few, many or a class for expanded clones.

size: .
D: TRBD1
V: TRBV5-4
J: TRBJ2-7
DNA: TGTGCCAGCAGGTCTACGGGACAGGGGAGCGAGCAGTACTTC
CDR3: CASRSTGQGSEQYF

size: many
D: TRBD2
V: TRBV20-1
J: TRBJ2-1
DNA: TGCAGTGCTAAGGGGACTAGCGGGAACTATGAGCAGTTCTTC
CDR3: CSAKGTSGNYEQFF

size: .
D: TRBD1
V: TRBV12-5
J: TRBJ1-5
DNA: TGTGCTAGTGGATATGACAGGGCCAATCAGCCCCAGCATTTT
CDR3: CASGYDRANQPQHF

size: .
D: .
V: TRBV3-1
J: TRBJ2-5
DNA: TGTGCCAGCAGCCGAGCCGGCGGGACCCAGTACTTC
CDR3: CASSRAGGTQYF

size: .
D: .
V: TRBV19
J: TRBJ2-4
DNA: TGTGCCAGTAGTATAGATCTGTCCGGGTCTAGCATTCAGTACTTC
CDR3: CASSIDLSGSSIQYF

size: .
D: TRBD1
V: TRBV5-1
J: TRBJ1-3
DNA: TGCGCCAGCAGCGGCGGACAGGCCTTCTCTGGAAACACCATATATTTT
CDR3: CASSGGQAFSGNTIYF

size: .
D: TRBD1
V: TRBV30
J: TRBJ2-1
DNA: TGTGCCTGGAGTTACAGGGGATTGGGTGAGCAGTTCTTC
CDR3: CAWSYRGLGEQFF

size: .
D: TRBD1
V: TRBV2
J: TRBJ2-1
DNA: TGTGCCAGCAATCGCGCCGGGACAGGGCGCAATGAGCAGTTCTTC
CDR3: CASNRAGTGRNEQFF

size: many
D: .
V: TRBV5-1
J: TRBJ2-5
DNA: TGTGCCAGCAGCCCTGGACAGCTACAAGAGACCCAGTACTTC
CDR3: CASSPGQLQETQYF

size: .
D: .
V: TRBV6-5
J: TRBJ2-2
DNA: TGTGCCAGCAGTTACCCTAGGGCGGGACGTAACACCGGGGAGCTGTTTTTT
CDR3: CASSYPRAGRNTGELFF

size: many
D: TRBD2
V: TRBV28
J: TRBJ2-7
DNA: TGTGCCAGCAGCCAAAGCGGGAGTCTCTACGAGCAGTACTTC
CDR3: CASSQSGSLYEQYF

size: .
D: TRBD1
V: TRBV28
J: TRBJ2-3
DNA: TGTGCCAGCAGTTTAACGGGACAGGGGGGTTACACAGATACGCAGTATTTT
CDR3: CASSLTGQGGYTDTQYF

size: many
D: TRBD2
V: TRBV5-5
J: TRBJ2-7
DNA: TGTGCCAGCAGCTTTCTCCCCTCAGCTAGCGGGAGTTACGAGCAGTACTTC
CDR3: CASSFLPSASGSYEQYF

size: many
D: TRBD1
V: TRBV27
J: TRBJ2-7
DNA: TGTGCCAGCCGGTGGCAGGGGGCCCACGAGCAGTACTTC
CDR3: CASRWQGAHEQYF

size: .
D: TRBD2
V: TRBV24-1
J: TRBJ2-1
DNA: TGTGCCACCCTCAGCGGGGGAAACAATGAGCAGTTCTTC
CDR3: CATLSGGNNEQFF

size: many
D: .
V: TRBV11-3
J: TRBJ2-7
DNA: TGTGCCAGCAGCTCCCCGGGACGTCAAAGGGAGCAGTACTTC
CDR3: CASSSPGRQREQYF

size: few
D: .
V: TRBV20-1
J: TRBJ1-3
DNA: TGCAGTGCGAGATATGCAGGAAACACCATATATTTT
CDR3: CSARYAGNTIYF

size: .
D: .
V: TRBV6-1
J: TRBJ2-7
DNA: TGTGCCAGCAGTGAACTGCCCCTGAATAGGCACGAGCAGTACTTC
CDR3: CASSELPLNRHEQYF

size: many
D: .
V: TRBV30
J: TRBJ1-1
DNA: TGTGCCTGGAGCACCACTCGTGGTTTGACTGAAGCTTTCTTT
CDR3: CAWSTTRGLTEAFF

size: .
D: .
V: TRBV19
J: TRBJ2-1
DNA: TGTGCCACCCTAGCGAAATCCTACAATGAGCAGTTCTTC
CDR3: CATLAKSYNEQFF

size: few
D: .
V: TRBV24-1
J: TRBJ2-6
DNA: TGTGCCACCATGGCTGATGACTCTGGGGCCAACGTCCTGACTTTC
CDR3: CATMADDSGANVLTF

size: many
D: .
V: TRBV3-1
J: TRBJ2-3
DNA: TGTGCCAGCAGCCTACGACTAGGGGAAGATACGCAGTATTTT
CDR3: CASSLRLGEDTQYF